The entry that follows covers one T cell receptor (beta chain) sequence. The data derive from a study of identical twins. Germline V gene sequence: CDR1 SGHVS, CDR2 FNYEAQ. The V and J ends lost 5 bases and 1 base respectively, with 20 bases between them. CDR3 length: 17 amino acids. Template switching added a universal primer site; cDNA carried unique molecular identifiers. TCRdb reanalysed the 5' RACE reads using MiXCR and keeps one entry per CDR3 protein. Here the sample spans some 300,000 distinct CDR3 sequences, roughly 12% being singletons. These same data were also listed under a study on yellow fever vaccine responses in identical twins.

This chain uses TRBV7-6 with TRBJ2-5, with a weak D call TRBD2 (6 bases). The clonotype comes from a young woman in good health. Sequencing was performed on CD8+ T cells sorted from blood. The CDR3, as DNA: TGTGCCAGCAGCCCCCAAAGGGTAGGGAGGATCCAAGAGACCCAGTACTTC. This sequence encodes CASSPQRVGRIQETQYF.